This T cell receptor (beta chain) was sequenced in a study of shared clonotypes between healthy human individuals. Study-level results: Sorted-subset sequencing was shown by rarefaction to be incomplete despite large depth.

TCRdb keeps only in-frame clones here, not all; method: immunoSEQ multiplex PCR. The table records 200,000 to 250,000 clones, over 60% of them present only once. In its sample, this clone was seen once. No antigen is known for it. The germline CDR1 and CDR2 sequences are SGHVS and FQNEAQ. V was pared by 0 bases and J by 5 bases, with 10 bases of the junction left unmatched. The CDR3 sequence is 16 residues long. Sequencing was carried out using memory CD4+ T cells sorted from blood. Subset meaning: CD45RA-negative fraction. The V and J genes are TRBV7-8 and TRBJ2-7; 7 bases match TRBD2. The receptor was derived from a man aged 25-40 years in good health. The chain's CDR3 is CASSLAHGGGPDEQYF. The DNA of the CDR3 is TGTGCCAGCAGCTTAGCGCACGGGGGAGGGCCCGACGAGCAGTACTTC.